This TCR beta chain was profiled in a study of blood T cell repertoires in COVID-19. Study at large: The samples span acute and convalescent COVID-19 from the United States, Italy and Spain. T cells, B-cell-depleted T cells, or PBMCs supplied cDNA or gDNA.

Enrollment of patients from Seattle took place during active infection, with longitudinal follow-up. The germline V and J ends were trimmed by 4 bases and 6 bases, with 16 bases remaining between them. The CDR3 has 15 residues. Germline lookup yields CDR1 LNHDA and CDR2 SQIVND (reference sequence). In the source study's methods: Reference gene primer amplification in the assay estimated nucleated cell counts. Libraries were prepared by immunoSEQ multiplex PCR; TCRdb keeps only in-frame clonotypes and omits some of them. That table supplies the V and J calls and clone size; D and trimming were determined from the DNA. The sample holds 120,000 to 150,000 clones; more than 80% are singletons and the top ten take under 15%.

The sequenced sample was peripheral blood. The gene calls are TRBV19 and TRBJ1-5; D possibly corresponds to TRBD1 (5 bases). The clonotype was recovered from a man between 18 and 29 years old with COVID-19, enrolled during active disease. The CDR3 is CASSTLGQGGQPQHF. The CDR3 region has the DNA TGTGCCAGTAGTACCCTTGGCCAGGGAGGTCAGCCCCAGCATTTT.